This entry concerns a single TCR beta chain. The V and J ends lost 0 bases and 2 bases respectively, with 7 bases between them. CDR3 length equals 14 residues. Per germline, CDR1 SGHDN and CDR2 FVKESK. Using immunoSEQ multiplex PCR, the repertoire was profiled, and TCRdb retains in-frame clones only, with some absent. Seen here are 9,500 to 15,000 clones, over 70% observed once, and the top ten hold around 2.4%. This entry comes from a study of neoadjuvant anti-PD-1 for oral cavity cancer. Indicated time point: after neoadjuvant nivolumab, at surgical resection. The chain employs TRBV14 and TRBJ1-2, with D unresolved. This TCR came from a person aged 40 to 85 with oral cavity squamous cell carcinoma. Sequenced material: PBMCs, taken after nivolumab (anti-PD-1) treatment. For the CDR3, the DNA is TGTGCCAGCAGCCAAGATGGTCTAAACTATGGCTACACCTTC. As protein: CASSQDGLNYGYTF.